Listed below are T cell receptor beta chains from one sample, sequenced in a study of blood T cell repertoires in COVID-19. The assay was immunoSEQ multiplex PCR, and TCRdb's table has in-frame clones only and misses some. The table records around 200,000 clones, 75% to 90% of them present only once. Sequences were obtained from PBMCs or T cells enriched from blood (not recorded which). Receptors originate from a woman younger than 30 who had recovered from COVID-19. The CDR3 runs from the conserved cysteine through the conserved F or W. D genes are given only for firm matches. Where a row states a size, it is once, few, many or the class of an expanded clone; other rows omit it.

>TRBV4-2|TRBJ2-5|TRBD2|once
TGTGCCAGCAGCCCCAGGGCGGGAGGCGGGGAGACCCAGTACTTC
CASSPRAGGGETQYF
>TRBV2|TRBJ2-7|TRBD2|NA
TGTGCCAGCAGTGGCCAGCGACTAGCGGGACCCTCCTACGAGCAGTACTTC
CASSGQRLAGPSYEQYF
>TRBV15|TRBJ2-7|NA|once
TGTGCCACCAGCAGCGGACAGATCTCCTACGAGCAGTACTTC
CATSSGQISYEQYF
>TRBV5-4|TRBJ2-6|NA|NA
TGTGCCAGCAGCTCCGCCCTCAAGTCGGGGGGGGCCAACGTCCTGACTTTC
CASSSALKSGGANVLTF
>TRBV19|TRBJ1-2|TRBD1|NA
TGTGCCACCCTGAGGACAGGGACCAACTATGGCTACACCTTC
CATLRTGTNYGYTF
>TRBV4-2|TRBJ2-3|TRBD1|NA
TGTGCCAGCAGCCTGGGACAGGGGCGCACAGATACGCAGTATTTT
CASSLGQGRTDTQYF
>TRBV11-2|TRBJ1-2|TRBD1|NA
TGTGCCAGCAGCCCCGAGTACGGGGACAGGGATGGCTACACCTTC
CASSPEYGDRDGYTF
>TRBV28|TRBJ1-2|TRBD1|NA
TGTGCCAGCAGGACAGGGGTAGGCGGCTACACCTTC
CASRTGVGGYTF
>TRBV9|TRBJ1-2|NA|NA
TGTGCCAGCAGCGTAGCTACGCGGCCCCGCACCTTC
CASSVATRPRTF
>TRBV28|TRBJ2-5|TRBD1|NA
TGTGCCAGCAGTTTACTTCCCATGAGGACAGGGCACCAAGAGACCCAGTACTTC
CASSLLPMRTGHQETQYF
>TRBV27|TRBJ1-3|NA|NA
TGTGCCAGCAGTTCGGGGGTATCGGAAAACACCATATATTTT
CASSSGVSENTIYF
>TRBV7-6|TRBJ2-1|TRBD2|NA
TGTGCCAGCGGAGGAGGTAGCGGGAATGAGCAGTTCTTC
CASGGGSGNEQFF
>TRBV7-9|TRBJ2-5|NA|NA
TGTGCCAGCAGCTCCAGCTTCGGAGGGGCCCAAGAGACCCAGTACTTC
CASSSSFGGAQETQYF
>TRBV11-3|TRBJ2-5|TRBD2|NA
TGTGCCAGCAGCCGCGGGACTAGCGTCCAAGAGACCCAGTACTTC
CASSRGTSVQETQYF
>TRBV7-7|TRBJ2-6|TRBD1|NA
TGTGCTAGCAGCTTAGGGACAGACTCTGGGGCCAACGTCCTGACTTTC
CASSLGTDSGANVLTF
>TRBV6-4|TRBJ2-2|NA|NA
TGTGCCAGCAGTGACCTAGGGGCGGCCGGGGAGCTGTTTTTT
CASSDLGAAGELFF
>TRBV5-4|TRBJ2-2|NA|NA
TGTGCCAGCAGCTTGGAGGGGCGGGACTACACCGGGGAGCTGTTTTTT
CASSLEGRDYTGELFF
>TRBV4-2|TRBJ1-4|NA|NA
TGTGCCAGCAGCCAGGAACCCGGGGGGCGGGCTAATGAAAAACTGTTTTTT
CASSQEPGGRANEKLFF
>TRBV19|TRBJ2-2|TRBD1|NA
TGTGCCAGTAGTACGACAGGGGGCACCGGGGAGCTGTTTTTT
CASSTTGGTGELFF
>TRBV7-8|TRBJ2-7|TRBD1|NA
TGTGCCAGCAGCCTAACCGGGACAGGGGGGACCTACGAGCAGTACTTC
CASSLTGTGGTYEQYF
>TRBV6-2/TRBV6-3|TRBJ2-7|NA|NA
TGTGCCAGCAGACCTCCCTACCAAACGTACGAGCAGTACTTC
CASRPPYQTYEQYF
>TRBV5-4|TRBJ2-7|NA|NA
TGTGCCAGCAGCCCGGCAGGGGGGATTTACGAGCAGTACTTC
CASSPAGGIYEQYF
>TRBV5-4|TRBJ2-1|TRBD2|NA
TGTGCCAGCAGCTTGGAGGGAGGGCCCTACAATGAGCAGTTCTTC
CASSLEGGPYNEQFF
>TRBV28|TRBJ2-2|NA|once
TGTGCCAGCAGTTTACGGCGGATGGAGCTGTTTTTT
CASSLRRMELFF
>TRBV6-5|TRBJ2-1|TRBD2|NA
TGTGCCAGCAGTTACTCTCCCGGGAGGGGTTACAATGAGCAGTTCTTC
CASSYSPGRGYNEQFF
>TRBV28|TRBJ1-2|TRBD1|NA
TGTGCCAGCACCGCGGCCGGGACAGGGTTAGGGGCAGGCTACACCTTC
CASTAAGTGLGAGYTF
>TRBV5-1|TRBJ2-5|TRBD1|NA
TGCGCCAGCAGCTTGGATCATCCAGGGGGCGATTACTTC
CASSLDHPGGDYF
>TRBV15|TRBJ2-3|NA|NA
TGTGCCACCAGCAGAGAAGGACTACACGTCGATACGCAGTATTTT
CATSREGLHVDTQYF
>TRBV9|TRBJ2-3|NA|NA
TGTGCCAGCGCGAGTAGCACAGATACGCAGTATTTT
CASASSTDTQYF
>TRBV28|TRBJ1-5|NA|NA
TGTGCCAGCAGTTTACCGACAGGTCGCCTTAGCAATCAGCCCCAGCATTTT
CASSLPTGRLSNQPQHF
>TRBV29-1|TRBJ2-2|NA|once
TGCAGCGTATCGGCCGGGGAGCTGTTTTTT
CSVSAGELFF
>TRBV2|TRBJ2-2|NA|NA
TGTGCCAGCACCCAGTCGGGGTCCTACACCGGGGAGCTGTTTTTT
CASTQSGSYTGELFF
>TRBV20-1|TRBJ2-7|TRBD2|NA
TGCAGTGGGACTAGCGGGGGGGAGCAGTACTTC
CSGTSGGEQYF
>TRBV10-3|TRBJ2-1|NA|NA
TGTGCCATCAGCCCCAGGGGGGATACCAACAATGAGCAGTTCTTC
CAISPRGDTNNEQFF
>TRBV28|TRBJ2-7|TRBD2|NA
TGTGCCAGCAGTTTGGCGGAGCGGGAGGGCCTTCCTCCCCCCTCCTACGAGCAGTACTTC
CASSLAEREGLPPPSYEQYF
>TRBV6-4|TRBJ1-6|NA|NA
TGTGCCAGCAGTCAGGACAACTATAATTCACCCCTCCACTTT
CASSQDNYNSPLHF
>TRBV27|TRBJ1-6|TRBD1|NA
TGTGCCAGCAGGGGGCCCGGACAGGGGGGATCACCCCTCCACTTT
CASRGPGQGGSPLHF
>TRBV2|TRBJ2-7|TRBD2|NA
TGTGCCACTCAGATGGGGGGACTAGCGGGAGACGAGCAGTACTTC
CATQMGGLAGDEQYF
>TRBV20-1|TRBJ2-7|TRBD1|NA
TGCAGTGCTCGACAGGGGAACGAGCAGTACTTC
CSARQGNEQYF
>TRBV30|TRBJ2-7|NA|NA
TGTGCCTGGAGTGCAACGATATCAGGGGAGCAGTACTTC
CAWSATISGEQYF
>TRBV11-2|TRBJ2-7|NA|NA
TGTGCCAGCAGCTTAGAGGGTGGCAGGGGCTACGAGCAGTACTTC
CASSLEGGRGYEQYF
>TRBV27|TRBJ2-7|NA|NA
TGTGCCAGCACAGTAGGAAGTTCGGGCGAGCAGTACTTC
CASTVGSSGEQYF
>TRBV7-3|TRBJ2-1|TRBD1|NA
TGTGCCAGCAGCGTGACAGGGTGGGATGAGCAGTTCTTC
CASSVTGWDEQFF
>TRBV6-5|TRBJ1-2|NA|NA
TGTGCCAGCAGTTACCAGGGTTATGGCTACACCTTC
CASSYQGYGYTF
>TRBV27|TRBJ1-2|TRBD1|once
TGTGCCAGCAGAGCAGGACAGGGGGCGCGTTATGGCTACACCTTC
CASRAGQGARYGYTF
>TRBV19|TRBJ2-3|TRBD2|NA
TGTGCCAGTAGTGCCCGCATTAAGCGGGGAGATACGCAGTATTTT
CASSARIKRGDTQYF
>TRBV18|TRBJ2-1|NA|NA
TGTGCCAGCTCACCACGAGAGAAGAATGAGCAGTTCTTC
CASSPREKNEQFF
>TRBV18|TRBJ2-7|TRBD2|NA
TGTGCCAGCTCACCGACTAGCGGGAGGGTGCAGTACTTC
CASSPTSGRVQYF
>TRBV2|TRBJ1-5|NA|few
TGTGCCAGCAGTCGGACGGGGATGCAGCCCCAGCATTTT
CASSRTGMQPQHF
>TRBV7-3|TRBJ2-1|TRBD2|NA
TGTGCCAGCAGCTTAAGCGGGAGGGGGAATGAGCAGTTCTTC
CASSLSGRGNEQFF
>TRBV6-5|TRBJ2-1|TRBD2|NA
TGTGCCAGCAGCTTAAGCGGGATCGACTACAATGAGCAGTTCTTC
CASSLSGIDYNEQFF
>TRBV30|TRBJ2-7|NA|NA
TGTGCCTTAGGACAGAGCTCCTACGAGCAGTACTTC
CALGQSSYEQYF
>TRBV28|TRBJ2-3|TRBD2|NA
TGTGCCAGCAAAATCGGGAGGCTATTGGCGTTTGGCACAGATACGCAGTATTTT
CASKIGRLLAFGTDTQYF